This note documents a single T cell receptor beta chain sequence. Its antigen is not known. V was pared by 3 bases and J by 9 bases, with 9 bases between. The germline gives CDR1 KGHSH, CDR2 LQKENI. The CDR3 is made up of 12 amino acids. The entry originates in a study of beta chain features in type 1 diabetes. The whole isolated RNA underwent reverse transcription, so sequencing captured expressed TCRB transcripts. Survey-depth immunoSEQ sequencing was used for stem cell-like memory T cells. Method: immunoSEQ multiplex PCR; TCRdb's copy keeps in-frame clones and lacks some. Of 20,000 to 25,000 clones listed, roughly 56% are singletons. Findings of the study overall: Type 1 diabetes patients showed a moderate but significant shortening of TCRB CDR3s in all four CD4+ subsets. Compared to healthy donors, patients appeared to have naive, central memory and Treg TCRB repertoires that were more alike.

It was via CD45RO/CCR7/CD25/CD127/CD95/CD27 that CD4+ naive, central memory, regulatory and stem cell-like memory cells were sorted. This rearrangement joins TRBV18 to TRBJ2-1, with D maybe TRBD1 (6 bases). The receptor was derived from a man younger than 35 with type 1 diabetes. The specimen was stem cell memory CD4+ T cells from blood. In nucleotides, the CDR3 is TGTGCCAGCTCACCGGGGGACATTGAGCAGTTCTTC. It translates to CASSPGDIEQFF. Drawing the rest from reference TRBV18 and TRBJ2-1, the complete variable domain is NAGVMQNPRHLVRRRGQEARLRCSPMKGHSHVYWYRQLPEEGLKFMVYLQKENIIDESGMPKERFSAEFPKEGPSILRIQQVVRGDSAAYFCASSPGDIEQFFGPGTRLTVL.